A single sample is the source of the 8 T cell receptor beta chains below, sequenced in a study of technical replicates of blood from several donors. The assay was immunoSEQ multiplex PCR, and TCRdb's table has in-frame clones only and misses some. The sample comprises some 62,000 clones, more than 75% of which are singletons, and roughly 5.6% rests with the top ten. Specimen: PBMCs. These receptors originate from a human donor in good health. Some clones in this sample may be carry-over from other donors' samples.

This clone was picked up a small number of times. The V call is TRBV19, the J call TRBJ1-5; TRBD1 matches at 7 bases. Losses at the gene ends were 6 bases for V and 0 bases for J; bases not matched to a gene: 5. This CDR3 contains 15 residues. CDR1 and CDR2 (germline): LNHDA, SQIVND (reference sequence). CDR3 sequence: CASRPTGASNQPQHF. The CDR3 DNA reads TGTGCCAGTAGGCCTACAGGGGCTAGCAATCAGCCCCAGCATTTT.

This chain connects TRBV7-9 to TRBJ1-5; the D is unclear. The germline V gene encodes CDR1 SEHNR and CDR2 FQNEAQ (reference sequence). V was trimmed by 6 bases and J by 6 bases, leaving 12 bases between them. This CDR3 spans 13 amino acids. This CDR3 is CASSSHGGQPQHF. The CDR3, as DNA: TGTGCCAGCAGTTCTCACGGAGGTCAGCCCCAGCATTTT.

V is TRBV5-1 and J is TRBJ2-7; D gene ambiguous. Trimming cost V 4 bases and J 0 bases, with 5 bases left between them. Per the germline V gene, CDR1 is SGHRS and CDR2 is YFSETQ. CDR3 length equals 12 residues. The CDR3 loop is CASSLNSYEQYF. The CDR3 bases are TGCGCCAGCAGCCTTAACTCCTACGAGCAGTACTTC.

This sequence joins TRBV7-8 and TRBJ2-6; unclear D gene. The length of the CDR3 is 17 residues. V gave up 5 bases and J gave up 0 bases, with 14 bases separating them. In germline, CDR1 is SGHVS, CDR2 FQNEAQ. The CDR3, as DNA: TGTGCCAGCAGCCAAGCCCGTTGGAGCTCTGGGGCCAACGTCCTGACTTTC. Its protein is CASSQARWSSGANVLTF.

This CDR3 reads CASSPSNNGGLGEKLFF. CDR3 sequence (DNA): TGTGCCAGCAGCCCTAGTAACAACGGAGGGCTCGGAGAAAAACTGTTTTTT. V gene TRBV9 combines with J gene TRBJ1-4, with D unclear. CDR3 size: 17 residues. V was pared by 4 bases and J by 8 bases, with 24 bases between. Per the germline V gene, CDR1 is SGDLS and CDR2 is YYNGEE.

The gene calls are TRBV5-1 and TRBJ1-6; the D gene is possibly TRBD1 (6 bases). Germline V gives CDR1 SGHRS, CDR2 YFSETQ. Deletions cut 0 bases from V and 5 bases from J, with 9 bases between. The CDR3 loop spans 15 amino acids. The CDR3 DNA reads as TGCGCCAGCAGCTTGGCAGGGGCAGATAATTCACCCCTCCACTTT. Translating gives CASSLAGADNSPLHF. Full variable domain (remainder filled in from reference TRBV5-1 and TRBJ1-6): KAGVTQTPRYLIKTRGQQVTLSCSPISGHRSVSWYQQTPGQGLQFLFEYFSETQRNKGNFPGRFSGRQFSNSRSEMNVSTLELGDSALYLCASSLAGADNSPLHFGNGTRLTVT.

The CDR3 bases are TGTGCCAGCATGGACATTCCTAATGAAAAACTGTTTTTT. Protein sequence: CASMDIPNEKLFF. J is TRBJ1-4 and V is TRBV6-5, with TRBD1 as a possible D gene (5 bases). The germline gives CDR1 MNHEY, CDR2 SVGAGI. The germline V and J ends were trimmed by 7 bases and 3 bases, with 9 bases remaining between them. The CDR3 runs to 13 residues.

The table lists this clone with a count of one. CDR3 coding DNA: TGTGCCAGCAGCGTTCAGGGGGTTGATGAAAAACTGTTTTTT. Protein sequence: CASSVQGVDEKLFF. The V and J genes are TRBV9 and TRBJ1-4, with 7 bases aligning to TRBD1. The trim removed 2 bases at V and 6 bases at J, leaving 4 bases unmatched. CDR1 and CDR2 (germline): SGDLS, YYNGEE. The CDR3 totals 14 residues.